The source of this TCR beta chain is a study of T cell repertoires in cytomegalovirus infection. TCRdb itself ran the reads through MiXCR, one entry per CDR3 protein. In the table there are 450,000 to 650,000 distinct CDR3 sequences, more than 25% of which are singletons. This clonotype was seen a handful of times. Sequencing input: PBMCs. The TCR originated in a human donor in good health (CMV status not recorded). Some clones in this sample may be carry-over from other donors' samples.

DNA for the CDR3: TGTGCCAGCTCACCACTGCGTAACTATGGCTACACCTTC. This sequence encodes CASSPLRNYGYTF. The chain is built from TRBV18 and TRBJ1-2; D is undetermined. CDR1 is KGHSH and CDR2 is LQKENI in the germline V gene. CDR3 length: 13 residues. Trimming removed 1 base from V and 1 base from J, with 4 bases in between.